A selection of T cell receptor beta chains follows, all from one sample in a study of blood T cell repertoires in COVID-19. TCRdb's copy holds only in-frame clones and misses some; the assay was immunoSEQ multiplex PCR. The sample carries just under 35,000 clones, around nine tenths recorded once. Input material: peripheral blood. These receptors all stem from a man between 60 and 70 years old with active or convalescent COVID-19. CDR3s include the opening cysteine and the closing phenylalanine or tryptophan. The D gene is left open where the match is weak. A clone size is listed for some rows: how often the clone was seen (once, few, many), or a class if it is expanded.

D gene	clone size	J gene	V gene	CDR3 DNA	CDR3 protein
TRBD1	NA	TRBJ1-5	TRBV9	TGTGCCAGCAGCGTAGGTGCAGGGGGAGGTGGCAATCAGCCCCAGCATTTT	CASSVGAGGGGNQPQHF
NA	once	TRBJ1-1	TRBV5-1	TGCGCCAGCAGCTACACTACGGACACTGAAGCTTTCTTT	CASSYTTDTEAFF
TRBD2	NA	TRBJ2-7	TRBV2	TGTGCCAGCATTTATCGGGAGGGCACCTACGAGCAGTACTTC	CASIYREGTYEQYF
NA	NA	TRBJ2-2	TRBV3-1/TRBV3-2	TGTGCCAGCAGCCAAAGGAGGGGAGTGGGCACCGGGGAGCTGTTTTTT	CASSQRRGVGTGELFF
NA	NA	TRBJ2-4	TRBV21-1	TGTGCCAGCAGCACCAGGGGTAGGGCCAAAAACATTCAGTACTTC	CASSTRGRAKNIQYF
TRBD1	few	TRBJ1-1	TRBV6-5	TGTGCCAGCATCCGGACAGGGGGAGCAGCTTTCTTT	CASIRTGGAAFF
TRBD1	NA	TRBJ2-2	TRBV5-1	TGCGCCAGCAGCTTGGGGGACAGTCTCCGCGGGGAGCTGTTTTTT	CASSLGDSLRGELFF
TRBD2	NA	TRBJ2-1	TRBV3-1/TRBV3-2	TGTGCCAGCAGCCAAGGCCCGGAACTAGCGGGGGTGGGTGAGCAGTTCTTC	CASSQGPELAGVGEQFF
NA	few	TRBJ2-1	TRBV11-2	TGTGCCAGCAGCCCTCTAGCAGACAATGAGCAGTTCTTC	CASSPLADNEQFF
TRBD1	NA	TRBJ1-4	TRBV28	TGTGCCAGCAGTCCGGGGACAGGGAATGAAAAACTGTTTTTT	CASSPGTGNEKLFF
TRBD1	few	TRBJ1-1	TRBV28	TGTGCCAGCAGTACCTCAGGGGGCAGGACTGAAGCTTTCTTT	CASSTSGGRTEAFF
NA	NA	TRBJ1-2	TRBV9	TGTGCCAGCAGCCTACTTATGGTCCCATCTAACTATGGCTACACCTTC	CASSLLMVPSNYGYTF
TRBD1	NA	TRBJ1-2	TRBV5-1	TGCGCCAGCAGCGCCCTCCCTTTACAGGGGGGTTACACCTTC	CASSALPLQGGYTF
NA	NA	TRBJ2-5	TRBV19	TGTGCCAGTAGTTGGTCCCCCTCAGGGGGGAAGCAGACCCAGTACTTC	CASSWSPSGGKQTQYF
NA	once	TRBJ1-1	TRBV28	TGTGCCAGCAGCCACAAGGGGTTCAAAGCTTTCTTT	CASSHKGFKAFF
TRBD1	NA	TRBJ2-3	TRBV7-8	TGTGCCAGCAGCTTAGTGACAGGGGCCCCTCAGACGCAGTATTTT	CASSLVTGAPQTQYF
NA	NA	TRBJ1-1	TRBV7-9	TGTGCCAGCAGCCGTGACAGGAACACTGAAGCTTTCTTT	CASSRDRNTEAFF
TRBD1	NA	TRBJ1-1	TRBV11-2	TGTGCCAGCACCCGGGGACAGGGGGCTAATGAAGCTTTCTTT	CASTRGQGANEAFF
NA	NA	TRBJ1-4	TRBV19	TGTGCCAGTAGTATCGAGGAAGAGGGTAATATATCCTCTAATGAAAAACTGTTTTTT	CASSIEEEGNISSNEKLFF
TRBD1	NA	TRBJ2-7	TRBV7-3	TGTGCCAGCAGCGCCCAGACAGGGGGGCGCTACGAGCAGTACTTC	CASSAQTGGRYEQYF
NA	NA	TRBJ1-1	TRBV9	TGTGCCAGCAGCGCTAACAGGGACACTGAAGCTTTCTTT	CASSANRDTEAFF
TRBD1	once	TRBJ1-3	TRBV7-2	TGTGCCAGCCGGGACAGTATACCGAACACCATATATTTT	CASRDSIPNTIYF
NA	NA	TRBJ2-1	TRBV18	TGTGCCAGCTCACCTCTTCCCAATGAGCAGTTCTTC	CASSPLPNEQFF
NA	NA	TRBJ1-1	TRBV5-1	TGCGCCAGCAGCTTAACGACAGGTATTGGCACTGAAGCTTTCTTT	CASSLTTGIGTEAFF
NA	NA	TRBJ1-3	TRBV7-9	TGTGCCAGCAGCTTAGGTTCAGGGCGGGGAAACACCATATATTTT	CASSLGSGRGNTIYF
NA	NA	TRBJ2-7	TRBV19	TGTGCCAGTACTCCTTCTTCCACGCAGGCCGAGCAGTACTTC	CASTPSSTQAEQYF
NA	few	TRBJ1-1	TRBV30	TGTGCCTGGATAACGGGGGGTAGGGGGAACACTGAAGCTTTCTTT	CAWITGGRGNTEAFF
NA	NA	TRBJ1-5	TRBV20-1	TGCAGTGCTAGTGCCGTCGGGAGCAATCAGCCCCAGCATTTT	CSASAVGSNQPQHF
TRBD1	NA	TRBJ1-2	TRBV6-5	TGTGCCAGCAGCACAGGGGGCGGAGGCTACACCTTC	CASSTGGGGYTF
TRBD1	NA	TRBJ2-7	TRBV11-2	TGTGCCAGCAGCTTCCCCGGGACAGGACACGATTTC	CASSFPGTGHDF
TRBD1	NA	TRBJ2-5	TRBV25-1	TGTGCCAGCAGTGAAGTAAGGGACAGAGAGACCCAGTACTTC	CASSEVRDRETQYF
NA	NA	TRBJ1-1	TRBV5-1	TGCGCCAGCAGCTCCCAGGGGACCGTAAACACTGAAGCTTTCTTT	CASSSQGTVNTEAFF
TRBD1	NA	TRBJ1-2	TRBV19	TGTGCCAGTTCTCCCGCCGGGACAGCTTCTTATGGCTACACCTTC	CASSPAGTASYGYTF